The present TCR beta chain was sequenced within a study of CD8 T cells in ankylosing spondylitis. Findings and limits, study-wide: Ankylosing spondylitis blood seemed to carry a telltale TCR beta motif made of fewer than ten highly homologous variants. Past studies reported some motif variants in reactive arthritis synovial fluid and blood. Relatively rare in peripheral blood, disease-linked clones were also CD8+. As reported, disease-linked clones showed significant enrichment in matched ankylosing spondylitis synovial fluid.

Using quantitative 5'-RACE with molecular barcodes, the authors made TCR beta libraries. TCRdb re-derived calls from the 5' RACE reads in MiXCR, one entry per CDR3 protein. The table lists 450,000 to 550,000 distinct CDR3 sequences, about 5% of them singletons, with approximately 4% in the top ten. Trimming took 6 bases from V and 7 from J, leaving 16 bases between them. The CDR3 consists of 14 residues. This clonotype was seen at least ten times. Its specificity is not known. Material: blood, either unsorted or a sorted T cell fraction (not recorded which). The V and J genes are TRBV12-3 or TRBV12-4 and TRBJ1-5, with no clear D. The TCR was taken from a male donor with ankylosing spondylitis. The CDR3 DNA sequence: TGTGCCAGCAGAGGGCCCCTCGACTGGCAGCCCCAGCATTTT. It encodes CASRGPLDWQPQHF.